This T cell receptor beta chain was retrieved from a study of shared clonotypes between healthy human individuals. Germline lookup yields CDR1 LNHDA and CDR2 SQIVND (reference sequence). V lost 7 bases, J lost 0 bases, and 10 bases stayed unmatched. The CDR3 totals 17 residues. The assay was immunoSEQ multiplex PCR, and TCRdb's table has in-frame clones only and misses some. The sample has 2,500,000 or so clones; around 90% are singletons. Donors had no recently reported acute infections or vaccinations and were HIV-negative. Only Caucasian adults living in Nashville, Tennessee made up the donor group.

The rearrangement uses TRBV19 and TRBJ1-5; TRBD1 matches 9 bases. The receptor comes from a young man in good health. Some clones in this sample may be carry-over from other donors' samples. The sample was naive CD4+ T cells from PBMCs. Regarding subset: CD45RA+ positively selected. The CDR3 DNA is TGTGCCAGTACCCGGGTTCGGACAGGGGATAGCAATCAGCCCCAGCATTTT. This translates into CASTRVRTGDSNQPQHF.